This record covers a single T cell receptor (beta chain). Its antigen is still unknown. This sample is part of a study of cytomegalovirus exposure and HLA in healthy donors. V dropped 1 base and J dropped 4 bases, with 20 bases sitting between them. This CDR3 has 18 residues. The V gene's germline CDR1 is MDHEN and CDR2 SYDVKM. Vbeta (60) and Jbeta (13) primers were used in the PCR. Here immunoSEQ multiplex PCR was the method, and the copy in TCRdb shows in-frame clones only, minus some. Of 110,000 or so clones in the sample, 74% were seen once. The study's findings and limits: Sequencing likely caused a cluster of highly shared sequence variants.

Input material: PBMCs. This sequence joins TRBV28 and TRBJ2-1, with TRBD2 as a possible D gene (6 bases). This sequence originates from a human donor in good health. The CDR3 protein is CASSLSGGTPRFYNEQFF. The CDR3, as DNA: TGTGCCAGCAGTTTATCCGGCGGGACTCCTAGGTTTTACAATGAGCAGTTCTTC.